The present T cell receptor (beta chain) was sequenced within a study of identical twins. The study's findings and limits: There was more out-of-frame TCR alpha sharing in monozygotic twins than models estimated. Among beta out-of-frame sequences, excess sharing between twins appeared weaker. One should note that invariant MAIT and iNKT cells could partly confound zero-insertion analyses.

MiXCR, applied by TCRdb to the 5' RACE reads, yields one record per CDR3 protein. Of approximately 670,000 distinct CDR3 sequences listed, around 6% were seen once; the top ten hold 1.5% to 2%. For this clonotype: Its antigen is not known.

This CDR3 has 16 amino acids. Trimming cost V 4 bases and J 0 bases, with 16 bases left between them. CDR1 SGHVS and CDR2 FQNEAQ come from the germline V gene. The TCR was taken from a man aged 18-30 years in good health. V is TRBV7-8 and J is TRBJ2-7, with D possibly matching TRBD2 (6 bases). The sequenced material came from naive T cells sorted from blood. The chain's CDR3 is CASSSRVMDYSYEQYF. The CDR3 region has the DNA TGTGCCAGCAGCTCAAGGGTGATGGACTACTCCTACGAGCAGTACTTC. Based on the CDR3 plus reference TRBV7-8 and TRBJ2-7, the full variable domain is GAGVSQSPRYKVAKRGQDVALRCDPISGHVSLFWYQQALGQGPEFLTYFQNEAQLDKSGLPSDRFFAERPEGSVSTLKIQRTQQEDSAVYLCASSSRVMDYSYEQYFGPGTRLTVT.